A single sample is the source of the 6 T cell receptor beta chains below, sequenced in a study of cytomegalovirus exposure and HLA in healthy donors. Using immunoSEQ multiplex PCR, the repertoire was profiled, and TCRdb retains in-frame clones only, with some absent. This sample yields about 83,000 clones, of which approximately 96% are seen a single time; approximately 1.3% belongs to the top ten. The specimen was PBMCs. The receptors stem from a woman between 18 and 29 years old in good health and CMV-seronegative.

The rearrangement uses TRBV25-1 and TRBJ1-4; 9 nucleotides line up with TRBD1. The germline V gene encodes CDR1 MGHDK and CDR2 SYGVNS. The CDR3 contains 14 residues. Trimming took 4 bases from V and 5 from J; bases not matched to a gene: 2. CDR3 amino acids: CASSGGQGNEKLFF. CDR3 sequence (DNA): TGTGCCAGCAGTGGCGGACAGGGGAATGAAAAACTGTTTTTT.

This sequence joins TRBV6-1 and TRBJ2-7; 7 positions agree with TRBD1. Looked up from germline, CDR1 is MNHNS and CDR2 is SASEGT. The ends lost 6 bases at V and 0 bases at J; junction bases unmatched: 8. There are 15 residues in the CDR3. In nucleotides, the CDR3 is TGTGCCAGCAGCCAGAGGACAGGTAGCTCCTACGAGCAGTACTTC. It translates to CASSQRTGSSYEQYF.

The V and J genes are TRBV7-8 and TRBJ2-7; the match to TRBD2 covers 8 bases. The germline V gene has CDR1 SGHVS and CDR2 FQNEAQ. V lost 5 bases to trimming and J lost 0 bases; unmatched junction nucleotides: 9. The CDR3 is made up of 16 amino acids. The CDR3 loop is CASSLAPGGDSYEQYF. The CDR3 DNA reads as TGTGCCAGCAGCCTTGCCCCGGGGGGGGACTCCTACGAGCAGTACTTC.

This clone came up a few times. This chain joins TRBV7-8 and TRBJ2-1; D not resolved. Germline V CDR1 and CDR2: SGHVS, FQNEAQ. V dropped 5 bases and J dropped 7 bases, with 12 bases sitting between them. The CDR3 runs 13 residues. DNA of the CDR3: TGTGCCAGCAGCCCCCCGGTGGTGAATGAGCAGTTCTTC. Its protein product is CASSPPVVNEQFF.

V is TRBV28 and J is TRBJ2-2; 7 positions agree with TRBD2. The junction had 6 bases not matched to a gene; V was cut back by 7 bases and J by 7 bases. Germline loops: CDR1 MDHEN, CDR2 SYDVKM. The CDR3 is 13 residues long. The CDR3 loop is CASIRGGGGELFF. The CDR3 nucleotides are TGTGCCAGCATCCGTGGGGGGGGCGGGGAGCTGTTTTTT.

The V gene is TRBV27, the J gene TRBJ1-4; 8 bases line up with TRBD1. The junction had 17 bases not matched to a gene; V was cut back by 6 bases and J by 11 bases. Germline CDR1 MNHEY, CDR2 SMNVEV (reference sequence). The CDR3 spans 16 residues. CDR3 protein: CASRTERTGKRGKLFF. In nucleotides, the CDR3 is TGTGCCAGCAGGACAGAAAGGACAGGGAAAAGGGGGAAACTGTTTTTT.